Included here is one TCR beta chain sequence, with context. The data are from a study of blood T cell repertoires in COVID-19. Overall study: The cDNA or gDNA used as material had been derived from T cells, B-cell-depleted T cells, or PBMCs.

Here immunoSEQ multiplex PCR was the method, and the copy in TCRdb shows in-frame clones only, minus some. Seen here are fewer than 200,000 clones, approximately 90% observed once, and the top ten hold approximately 13%. The CDR3 has 13 amino acids. V lost 4 bases to trimming and J lost 7 bases, with 13 bases between them. This clonotype was obtained from a woman aged 70-85 years with COVID-19, enrolled during active disease. Source material: peripheral blood. The chain carries TRBV12-3 or TRBV12-4 and TRBJ1-2, with D perhaps matching TRBD1 (6 bases). For the CDR3, the DNA is TGTGCCAGCAGTTCCCGGGACATTTCTGGCTACACCTTC. Amino acid sequence: CASSSRDISGYTF.